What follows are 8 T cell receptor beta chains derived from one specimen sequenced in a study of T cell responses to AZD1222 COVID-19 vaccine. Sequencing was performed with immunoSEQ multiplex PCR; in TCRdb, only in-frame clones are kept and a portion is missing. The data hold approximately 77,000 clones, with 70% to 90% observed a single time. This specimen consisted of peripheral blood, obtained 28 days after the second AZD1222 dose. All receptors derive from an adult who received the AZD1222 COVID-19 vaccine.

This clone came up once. In DNA form, the CDR3 reads TGTGCCAGTAGTACAGGGGCCATCGACCTAACTGAAGCTTTCTTT. Its protein product is CASSTGAIDLTEAFF. The rearrangement joins TRBV19 to TRBJ1-1, with D possibly matching TRBD1 (6 bases). CDR3 length equals 15 residues. Between the trimmed V and J ends, which lost 4 bases and 5 bases, there was a span of 17 bases. CDR1 and CDR2 (germline): LNHDA, SQIVND (reference sequence). Variable domain in full (rest from reference TRBV19 and TRBJ1-1): DGGITQSPKYLFRKEGQNVTLSCEQNLNHDAMYWYRQDPGQGLRLIYYSQIVNDFQKGDIAEGYSVSREKKESFPLTVTSAQKNPTAFYLCASSTGAIDLTEAFFGQGTRLTVV.

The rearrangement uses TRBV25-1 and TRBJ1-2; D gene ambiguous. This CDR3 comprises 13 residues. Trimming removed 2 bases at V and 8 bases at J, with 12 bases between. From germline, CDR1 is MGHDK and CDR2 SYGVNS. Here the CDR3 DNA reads TGTGCCAGCAGTGAACTAGGGATCACGGGCTACACCTTC. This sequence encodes CASSELGITGYTF.

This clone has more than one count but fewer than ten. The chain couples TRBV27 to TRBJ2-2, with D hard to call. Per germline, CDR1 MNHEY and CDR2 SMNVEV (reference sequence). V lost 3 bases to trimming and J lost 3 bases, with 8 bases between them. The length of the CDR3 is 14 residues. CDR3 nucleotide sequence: TGTGCCAGCAGTTTGGCGGTTTACACCGGGGAGCTGTTTTTT. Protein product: CASSLAVYTGELFF.

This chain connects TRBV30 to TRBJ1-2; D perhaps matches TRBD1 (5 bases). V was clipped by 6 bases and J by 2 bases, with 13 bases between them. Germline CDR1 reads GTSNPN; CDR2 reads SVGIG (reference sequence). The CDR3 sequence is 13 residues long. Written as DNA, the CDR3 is TGTGCCTGTCGGAGTTGGGACAACTATGGCTACACCTTC. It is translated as CACRSWDNYGYTF.

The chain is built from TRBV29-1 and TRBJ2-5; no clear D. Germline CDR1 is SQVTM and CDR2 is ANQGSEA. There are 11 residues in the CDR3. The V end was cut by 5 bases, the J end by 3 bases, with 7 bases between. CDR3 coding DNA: TGCAGCGTTCAGCCGGAAGAGACCCAGTACTTC. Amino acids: CSVQPEETQYF. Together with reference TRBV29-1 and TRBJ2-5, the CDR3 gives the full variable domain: SAVISQKPSRDICQRGTSLTIQCQVDSQVTMMFWYRQQPGQSLTLIATANQGSEATYESGFVIDKFPISRPNLTFSTLTVSNMSPEDSSIYLCSVQPEETQYFGPGTRLLVL.

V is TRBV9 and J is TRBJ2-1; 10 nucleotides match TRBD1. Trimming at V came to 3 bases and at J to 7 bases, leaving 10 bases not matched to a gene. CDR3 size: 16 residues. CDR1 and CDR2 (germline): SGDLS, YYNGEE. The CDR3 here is CASSAVGTGELNEQFF. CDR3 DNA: TGTGCCAGCAGCGCCGTCGGGACAGGGGAATTGAATGAGCAGTTCTTC.

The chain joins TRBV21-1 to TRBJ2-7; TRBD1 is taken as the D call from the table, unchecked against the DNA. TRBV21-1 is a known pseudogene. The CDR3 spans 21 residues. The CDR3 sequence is CASSKLDVGPGQRRGSYEQYF. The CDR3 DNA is TGTGCCAGCAGCAAACTCGACGTGGGACCGGGACAGAGAAGAGGCTCCTACGAGCAGTACTTC.

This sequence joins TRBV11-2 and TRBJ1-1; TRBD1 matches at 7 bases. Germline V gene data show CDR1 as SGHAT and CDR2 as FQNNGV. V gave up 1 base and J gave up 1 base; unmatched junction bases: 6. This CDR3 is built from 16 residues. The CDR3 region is CASSLAGYRGNTEAFF. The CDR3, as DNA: TGTGCCAGCAGCTTAGCCGGTTACAGGGGGAACACTGAAGCTTTCTTT.